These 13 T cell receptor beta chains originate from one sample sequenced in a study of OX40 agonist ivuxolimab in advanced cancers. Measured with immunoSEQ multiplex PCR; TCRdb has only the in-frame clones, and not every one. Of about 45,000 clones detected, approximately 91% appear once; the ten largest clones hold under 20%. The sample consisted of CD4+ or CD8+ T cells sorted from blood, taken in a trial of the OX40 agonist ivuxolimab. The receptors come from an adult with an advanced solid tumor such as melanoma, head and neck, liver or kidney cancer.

CDR3 nucleotides: TGTGCCAGCAGTGGACTAGCTGGCTACGAGCAGTACTTC. This translates into CASSGLAGYEQYF. The V gene is TRBV2, the J gene TRBJ2-7, with TRBD2 matching over 7 bases. CDR3 length: 13 residues. The germline V gene has CDR1 SNHLY and CDR2 FYNNEI. V was pared by 4 bases and J by 3 bases, with 3 bases of the junction left unmatched.

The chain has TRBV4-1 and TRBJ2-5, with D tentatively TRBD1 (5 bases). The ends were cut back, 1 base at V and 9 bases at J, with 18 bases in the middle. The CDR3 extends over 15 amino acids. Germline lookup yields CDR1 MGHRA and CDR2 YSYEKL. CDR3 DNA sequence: TGCGCCAGCAGCCAAGTGATAGGGCTAAGGGGCCCCCAGTACTTC. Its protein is CASSQVIGLRGPQYF.

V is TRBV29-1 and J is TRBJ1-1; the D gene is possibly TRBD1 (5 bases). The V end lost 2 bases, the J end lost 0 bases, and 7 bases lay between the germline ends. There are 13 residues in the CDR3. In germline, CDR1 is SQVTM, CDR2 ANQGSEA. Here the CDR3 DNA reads TGCAGCGTTGAAACAGGCATGAACACTGAAGCTTTCTTT. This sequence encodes CSVETGMNTEAFF.

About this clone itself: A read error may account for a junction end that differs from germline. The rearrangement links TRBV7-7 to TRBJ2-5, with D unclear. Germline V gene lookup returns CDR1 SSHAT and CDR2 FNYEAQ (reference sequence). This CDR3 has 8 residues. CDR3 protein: CASSLDHF. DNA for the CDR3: TGTGCCAGCAGCTTAGACCACTTC.

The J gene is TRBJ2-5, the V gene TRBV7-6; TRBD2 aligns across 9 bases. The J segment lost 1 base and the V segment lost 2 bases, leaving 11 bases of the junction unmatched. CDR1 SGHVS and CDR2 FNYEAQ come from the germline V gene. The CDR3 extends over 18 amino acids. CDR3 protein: CASSLLGSASGTQETQYF. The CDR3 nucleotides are TGTGCCAGCAGCTTACTCGGGTCTGCTAGCGGGACCCAAGAGACCCAGTACTTC.

The CDR3 loop is CASSYGHPHLTGELFF. The DNA of the CDR3 is TGTGCCAGCAGTTACGGGCATCCACACCTCACCGGGGAGCTGTTTTTT. The chain employs TRBV6-5 and TRBJ2-2; D gene ambiguous. The CDR3 is 16 residues long. Trimming stripped 2 bases from V and 4 bases from J, with 14 bases between. CDR1 MNHEY and CDR2 SVGAGI come from the germline V gene.

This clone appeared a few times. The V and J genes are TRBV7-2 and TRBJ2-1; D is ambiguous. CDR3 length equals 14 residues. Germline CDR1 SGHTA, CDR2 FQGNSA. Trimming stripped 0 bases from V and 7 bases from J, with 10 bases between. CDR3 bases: TGTGCCAGCAGCTTAGCTGGCTATTCGAATGAGCAGTTCTTC. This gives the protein CASSLAGYSNEQFF.

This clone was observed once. CDR3 sequence reads: CASSLRAGGPTNEKLFF. The CDR3 nucleotides are TGTGCCAGCAGCTTAAGAGCAGGGGGACCAACTAATGAAAAACTGTTTTTT. J is TRBJ1-4 and V is TRBV7-8; TRBD1 agrees at 7 bases. With V trimmed by 2 bases and J by 0 bases, 6 bases remained unmatched. Germline CDR1 SGHVS, CDR2 FQNEAQ. The CDR3 has 17 residues.

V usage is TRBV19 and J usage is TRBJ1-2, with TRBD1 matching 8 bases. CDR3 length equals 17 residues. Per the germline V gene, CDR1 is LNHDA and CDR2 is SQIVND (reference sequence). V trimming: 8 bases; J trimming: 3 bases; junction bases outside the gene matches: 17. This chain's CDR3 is CASGVPPLGTGYYGYTF. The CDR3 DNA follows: TGTGCCAGTGGCGTCCCCCCTCTCGGGACAGGATACTATGGCTACACCTTC. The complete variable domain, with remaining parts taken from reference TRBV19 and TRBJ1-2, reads DGGITQSPKYLFRKEGQNVTLSCEQNLNHDAMYWYRQDPGQGLRLIYYSQIVNDFQKGDIAEGYSVSREKKESFPLTVTSAQKNPTAFYLCASGVPPLGTGYYGYTFGSGTRLTVV.

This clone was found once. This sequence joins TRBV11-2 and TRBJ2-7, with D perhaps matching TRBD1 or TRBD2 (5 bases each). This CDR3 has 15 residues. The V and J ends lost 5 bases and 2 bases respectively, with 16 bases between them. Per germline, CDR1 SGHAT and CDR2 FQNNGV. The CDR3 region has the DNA TGTGCCAGCAGCACCAGTGGGACGCGACCCTACGAGCAGTACTTC. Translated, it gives CASSTSGTRPYEQYF.

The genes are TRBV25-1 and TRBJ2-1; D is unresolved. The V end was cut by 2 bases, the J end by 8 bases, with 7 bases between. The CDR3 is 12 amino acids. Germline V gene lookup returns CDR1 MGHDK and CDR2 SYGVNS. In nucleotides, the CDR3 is TGTGCCAGCAGTGAAAATGGCGATGAGCAGTTCTTC. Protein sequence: CASSENGDEQFF.

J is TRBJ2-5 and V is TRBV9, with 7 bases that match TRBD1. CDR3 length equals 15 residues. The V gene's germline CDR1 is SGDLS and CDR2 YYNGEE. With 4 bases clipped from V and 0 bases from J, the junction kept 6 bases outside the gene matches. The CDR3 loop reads CASSWGQMNQETQYF. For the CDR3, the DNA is TGTGCCAGCAGCTGGGGACAGATGAACCAAGAGACCCAGTACTTC.

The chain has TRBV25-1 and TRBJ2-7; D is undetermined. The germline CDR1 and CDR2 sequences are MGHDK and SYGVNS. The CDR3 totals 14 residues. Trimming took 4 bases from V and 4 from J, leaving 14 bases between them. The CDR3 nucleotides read TGTGCCAGCAGTGCCGATCAATCAGGTTACGAGCAGTACTTC. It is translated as CASSADQSGYEQYF.